The next 22 T cell receptor beta chains were all read from a single sample in a study of shared clonotypes between healthy human individuals. Measured with immunoSEQ multiplex PCR; TCRdb has only the in-frame clones, and not every one. Here the sample spans approximately 460,000 clones, over 60% being singletons. The sequenced sample was PBMCs. These receptors all come from a woman aged 35 to 49 in good health. Some clones in this sample may be carry-over from other donors' samples.

This chain uses TRBV7-6 with TRBJ2-5; TRBD2 matches 9 bases. Germline V gene lookup returns CDR1 SGHVS and CDR2 FNYEAQ. CDR3 length: 13 amino acids. The V segment lost 5 bases and the J segment 5 bases; nucleotides outside the gene matches: 3. This CDR3 is CASSRSGSETQYF. As DNA, the CDR3 is TGTGCCAGCAGCCGTAGCGGGAGTGAGACCCAGTACTTC.

This clone was seen at least ten times. Other DNA sequences within the sample encode an identical CDR3. The chain carries TRBV28 and TRBJ2-1, with 10 nucleotides matching TRBD2. From germline, CDR1 is MDHEN and CDR2 SYDVKM. The V gene end was trimmed by 6 bases and the J gene end by 4 bases; junction bases not matched to a gene: 6. CDR3 length: 15 amino acids. CDR3 sequence: CASSPGTSEYNEQFF. CDR3 sequence (DNA): TGTGCCAGCAGCCCCGGGACTAGCGAATACAATGAGCAGTTCTTC. Together with reference TRBV28 and TRBJ2-1, the CDR3 gives the full variable domain: DVKVTQSSRYLVKRTGEKVFLECVQDMDHENMFWYRQDPGLGLRLIYFSYDVKMKEKGDIPEGYSVSREKKERFSLILESASTNQTSMYLCASSPGTSEYNEQFFGPGTRLTVL.

CDR3 amino acids: CASSTGGGQPQHF. DNA of the CDR3: TGTGCCAGCAGCACAGGGGGCGGTCAGCCCCAGCATTTT. This sequence joins TRBV6-5 and TRBJ1-5; 9 positions agree with TRBD1. V was pared by 6 bases and J by 6 bases, with 3 bases of the junction left unmatched. The CDR3 contains 13 residues. Germline V gives CDR1 MNHEY, CDR2 SVGAGI.

This chain joins TRBV6-5 and TRBJ2-7; a possible D gene is TRBD2 (7 bases). Trimming removed 6 bases from V and 1 base from J, with 16 bases in between. Per the germline V gene, CDR1 is MNHEY and CDR2 is SVGAGI. This CDR3 is 15 amino acids long. The DNA for the CDR3 is TGTGCCAGCAGGGGGGGCGGCGGGAGTTCCTACGAGCAGTACTTC. Translating gives CASRGGGGSSYEQYF.

This clone was counted a few times. The V and J genes are TRBV2 and TRBJ2-2; D gene uncertain. Per germline, CDR1 SNHLY and CDR2 FYNNEI. Trimming removed 11 bases from V and 5 bases from J, with 21 bases in between. CDR3 length: 15 amino acids. CDR3 nucleotides: TGTGCCTCCCTTTCCCCCAAGGCTGGAACCGGGGAGCTGTTTTTT. This codes for CASLSPKAGTGELFF.

V and J are TRBV19 and TRBJ1-5; D uncertain. CDR3 length: 14 amino acids. The germline gives CDR1 LNHDA, CDR2 SQIVND (reference sequence). Trimming took 6 bases from V and 7 from J, leaving 16 bases between them. CDR3 sequence: CASSHLGVEQPQHF. The CDR3 DNA reads TGTGCCAGTAGCCACCTCGGGGTGGAACAGCCCCAGCATTTT.

Of note for this clone: A far larger clone is one base from this, pointing to a likely read error. The gene calls are TRBV30 and TRBJ1-2, with TRBD1 identical over 7 bases. Germline CDR1 reads GTSNPN; CDR2 reads SVGIG (reference sequence). This CDR3 has 16 residues. The CDR3 region is CAWSVNPQGTHYGHTF. The CDR3, as DNA: TGTGCCTGGAGTGTCAACCCACAGGGGACTCACTATGGCCACACCTTC.

On this clone itself: This sequence is one base from a far larger clone and is likely a read error. This chain links TRBV27 with TRBJ2-7; the D gene is possibly TRBD2 (6 bases). Germline assignment: CDR1 MNHEY and CDR2 SMNVEV (reference sequence). The CDR3 length is 12 residues. Trimming cost V 3 bases and J 3 bases, with 6 bases left between them. The CDR3, as DNA: TGTGCCAGCAGTTTGGAGGGCTACGAGCAGTACTTC. It codes for CASSLEGYEQYF.

The chain employs TRBV28 and TRBJ2-1; TRBD1 matches at 8 bases. Germline CDR1 reads MDHEN; CDR2 reads SYDVKM. The CDR3 loop spans 15 amino acids. The V gene end was trimmed by 7 bases and the J gene end by 6 bases; junction bases not matched to a gene: 11. CDR3 residues: CASNGIPRGLNEQFF. The DNA for the CDR3 is TGTGCCAGCAACGGAATCCCCAGGGGGCTCAATGAGCAGTTCTTC.

The rearrangement uses TRBV5-1 and TRBJ1-4, with D tentatively TRBD1 (5 bases). This CDR3 spans 13 amino acids. The germline V gene encodes CDR1 SGHRS and CDR2 YFSETQ. Trimming left V 2 bases short and J 8 bases short, with 10 bases between. CDR3 sequence: CASSFRAGEKLFF. The CDR3 coding sequence is TGCGCCAGCAGCTTCAGGGCTGGAGAAAAACTGTTTTTT. Complete variable domain (other parts from reference TRBV5-1 and TRBJ1-4): KAGVTQTPRYLIKTRGQQVTLSCSPISGHRSVSWYQQTPGQGLQFLFEYFSETQRNKGNFPGRFSGRQFSNSRSEMNVSTLELGDSALYLCASSFRAGEKLFFGSGTQLSVL.

The V call is TRBV5-4, the J call TRBJ1-2; 10 bases agree with TRBD1. Germline loops: CDR1 SGHNT, CDR2 YYREEE (reference sequence). This CDR3 is built from 14 residues. With V trimmed by 5 bases and J by 3 bases, 4 bases remained unmatched. CDR3 nucleotide sequence: TGTGCCAGCAGGGAAGGGACAGGGGACTATGGCTACACCTTC. This codes for CASREGTGDYGYTF.

Points on this clone: A single base is all that separates this from a far larger clone, so a read error is likely. The sample contains more than one DNA sequence encoding this CDR3. The chain uses TRBV10-3 and TRBJ2-6; no firm D call. CDR1 and CDR2 (germline): ENHRY, SYGVKD. Trimming left V 8 bases short and J 0 bases short, with 8 bases between. This CDR3 region has 14 residues. CDR3 nucleotide sequence: TGTGCCATCTTACCGAGCTCTGGGGCCAACGTCCTGACTTTC. Its translation is CAILPSSGANVLTF.

The chain uses TRBV15 and TRBJ2-7; 9 nucleotides line up with TRBD2. Germline V gene lookup returns CDR1 LNHNV and CDR2 YYDKDF (reference sequence). This CDR3 has 15 amino acids. V gave up 5 bases and J gave up 4 bases; unmatched junction bases: 9. Written as DNA, the CDR3 is TGTGCCACCAGCTACAGCGGGAGGCCTTCTTACGAGCAGTACTTC. Its protein is CATSYSGRPSYEQYF.

The chain has TRBV4-2 and TRBJ2-7; 8 nucleotides align to TRBD1. The junction had 7 bases not matched to a gene; V was cut back by 3 bases and J by 9 bases. The CDR3 is 13 residues long. Per the germline V gene, CDR1 is LGHNA and CDR2 is YNFKEQ. The CDR3 nucleotides are TGTGCCAGCAGCCACCGCAGGGGGCTAGGGCAGTACTTC. This sequence encodes CASSHRRGLGQYF.

This chain uses TRBV5-1 with TRBJ1-3; 9 nucleotides line up with TRBD1. Germline V gene lookup returns CDR1 SGHRS and CDR2 YFSETQ. V was clipped by 2 bases and J by 3 bases; unmatched bases: 3. The CDR3 totals 15 residues. This chain's CDR3 is CASSFTGGSGNTIYF. The CDR3, as DNA: TGCGCCAGCAGCTTTACAGGGGGCAGTGGAAACACCATATATTTT.

This clone was detected once. V usage is TRBV7-3 and J usage is TRBJ1-1, with 8 bases fitting TRBD1. Trimming removed 3 bases from V and 1 base from J; junction bases left unmatched: 1. Germline V gene lookup returns CDR1 SGHTA and CDR2 FQGTGA. CDR3 size: 14 residues. CDR3 region: CASSFDRGNTEAFF. CDR3 DNA: TGTGCCAGCAGCTTCGACAGGGGGAACACTGAAGCTTTCTTT. Drawing the rest from reference TRBV7-3 and TRBJ1-1, the complete variable domain is GAGVSQTPSNKVTEKGKYVELRCDPISGHTALYWYRQSLGQGPEFLIYFQGTGAADDSGLPNDRFFAVRPEGSVSTLKIQRTERGDSAVYLCASSFDRGNTEAFFGQGTRLTVV.

This chain links TRBV10-3 with TRBJ2-7; possibly TRBD2 for D (6 bases). V was shortened by 10 bases and J by 5 bases, with 18 bases between the two germline ends. Germline V gives CDR1 ENHRY, CDR2 SYGVKD. CDR3 length: 13 residues. The CDR3 loop reads CATWTIKADEQYF. DNA of the CDR3: TGTGCCACTTGGACTATAAAAGCGGACGAGCAGTACTTC.

For this clone: A far bigger clonotype differs at one base, so this is likely a read error. J is TRBJ1-2 and V is TRBV4-2; D is possibly TRBD1 (5 bases). V lost 5 bases and J lost 8, with 15 bases in between. Germline V lookup: CDR1 LGHNA, CDR2 YNFKEQ. The CDR3 length is 13 residues. In DNA, the CDR3 is TGTGCCAGCAGCTTGGGGGAGAAGAGGGGCTACACCTTC. It translates to CASSLGEKRGYTF.

Here the CDR3 reads CASSLGPTRGRTEAFF. For the CDR3, the DNA is TGTGCCAGCAGCTTAGGACCCACAAGGGGGCGCACTGAAGCTTTCTTT. J is TRBJ1-1 and V is TRBV13, with 7 bases matching TRBD1. J lost 4 bases, V lost 0 bases, and 8 bases had no gene match. The CDR3 is 16 residues long. Per germline, CDR1 PRHDT and CDR2 FYEKMQ (reference sequence). Complete variable domain (other parts from reference TRBV13 and TRBJ1-1): AAGVIQSPRHLIKEKRETATLKCYPIPRHDTVYWYQQGPGQDPQFLISFYEKMQSDKGSIPDRFSAQQFSDYHSELNMSSLELGDSALYFCASSLGPTRGRTEAFFGQGTRLTVV.

At least ten counts were recorded for this clone. The CDR3 nucleotides read TGTGCCAGCAGGACCCCCGCTAGCGGTGGGGAGGGCGAGCAGTACTTC. It encodes CASRTPASGGEGEQYF. The genes are TRBV28 and TRBJ2-7; TRBD2 matches at 7 bases. V shed 6 bases, J shed 6 bases, and the junction held 17 bases outside the gene matches. Per the germline V gene, CDR1 is MDHEN and CDR2 is SYDVKM. The CDR3 is 16 residues long.

The chain couples TRBV18 to TRBJ2-5, with TRBD2 matching over 7 bases. Germline assignment: CDR1 KGHSH and CDR2 LQKENI. The V segment lost 3 bases and the J segment 5 bases; nucleotides outside the gene matches: 6. There are 14 residues in the CDR3. CDR3 protein: CASSPTRGVETQYF. The CDR3 coding sequence is TGTGCCAGCTCACCCACCCGGGGGGTCGAGACCCAGTACTTC.

The chain employs TRBV21-1 and TRBJ2-7; the DNA was not used to check the table's D call, TRBD1. TRBV21-1 is reported as a pseudogene. CDR3 length equals 16 residues. This CDR3 is CASSKAGGTGFYEQYF. DNA for the CDR3: TGTGCCAGCAGCAAAGCGGGCGGGACAGGGTTCTACGAGCAGTACTTC.